These T cell receptor beta chains were read from a single sample in a study of T-cell reconstitution after alpha-beta-depleted transplantation in children. TCRdb itself ran the PCR reads through MiXCR, one entry per CDR3 protein. Counted here are around 700,000 distinct CDR3 sequences, under 15% occurring once; the ten biggest clones make up 0.79%. Sequenced material: PBMCs, taken before TCRalphabeta/CD19-depleted stem cell transplant. Every receptor here comes from a girl between 2 and 10 years old with congenital amegakaryocytic thrombocytopenia, due to receive a stem cell transplant. CDR3s include the opening cysteine and the closing phenylalanine or tryptophan. A D gene is named only where the DNA matches it firmly. Size values are once, few and many counts, or a class for expanded clones, and some rows have none.

TRBJ2-7	TRBD1	many	TRBV20-1	CSANRQGTSYEQYF	TGCAGTGCGAACCGACAGGGTACAAGTTACGAGCAGTACTTC
TRBJ1-6	TRBD1	few	TRBV6-1	CASSRIPGQGAASVSPLHF	TGTGCCAGCAGTAGAATACCGGGACAGGGGGCCGCTTCGGTCTCACCCCTCCACTTT
TRBJ1-1	TRBD1	.	TRBV7-9	CASSDRGVNTEAFF	TGTGCCAGCAGCGACAGGGGGGTCAACACTGAAGCTTTCTTT
TRBJ2-7	.	few	TRBV5-1	CASSLGATDLFEQYF	TGCGCCAGCAGCTTGGGAGCGACCGATCTTTTCGAGCAGTACTTC
TRBJ2-5	.	.	TRBV5-1	CASTLVGGETQYF	TGCGCCAGCACTTTAGTGGGCGGAGAGACCCAGTACTTC
TRBJ1-1	.	many	TRBV20-1	CSASNMNTEAFF	TGCAGTGCTAGTAACATGAACACTGAAGCTTTCTTT
TRBJ2-1	.	.	TRBV11-2	CASRGGNTNEQFF	TGTGCCAGCAGAGGCGGGAATACGAATGAGCAGTTCTTC
TRBJ1-1	.	many	TRBV28	CASSLGRVTEAFF	TGCGCCAGCAGCTTGGGGAGGGTTACTGAAGCTTTCTTT
TRBJ2-1	.	.	TRBV7-9	CASSHLTRYNEQFF	TGTGCCAGCAGTCACCTGACTAGGTACAATGAGCAGTTCTTC
TRBJ2-3	.	few	TRBV11-2	CASSLGLEGYLRGPDTQYF	TGTGCCAGCAGCCTTGGGTTGGAGGGGTACCTCCGGGGCCCAGATACGCAGTATTTT
TRBJ2-2	.	many	TRBV20-1	CSARGLANTGELFF	TGCAGTGCCCGAGGACTGGCGAACACCGGGGAGCTGTTTTTT
TRBJ2-4	.	.	TRBV11-2	CASSPAVGPNIQYF	TGTGCCAGCAGCCCCGCGGTTGGTCCAAACATTCAGTACTTC
TRBJ2-7	TRBD2	.	TRBV5-1	CASSLGTSGRGSYEQYF	TGCGCCAGCAGCCTGGGGACTAGCGGGAGGGGATCCTACGAGCAGTACTTC
TRBJ2-1	.	few	TRBV5-5	CASSWTGSGRYEQFF	TGTGCCAGCAGCTGGACGGGGTCGGGACGGTATGAGCAGTTCTTC
TRBJ2-5	.	.	TRBV10-3	CAISEGGETQYF	TGTGCCATCAGTGAGGGGGGGGAGACCCAGTACTTC
TRBJ2-6	TRBD1	few	TRBV2	CATDGDRGRGANVLTF	TGTGCCACCGACGGGGACAGGGGGCGGGGGGCCAACGTCCTGACTTTC
TRBJ2-2	.	many	TRBV27	CASTQSGELFF	TGTGCCAGCACCCAGTCCGGGGAGCTGTTTTTT
TRBJ1-5	.	many	TRBV10-3	CAISGSSNQPQHF	TGTGCCATCAGTGGCAGTTCCAATCAGCCCCAGCATTTT
TRBJ2-6	.	many	TRBV5-1	CASSLSLAVSSGANVLTF	TGCGCCAGCAGCTTGAGTCTAGCAGTAAGCTCTGGGGCCAACGTCCTGACTTTC
TRBJ1-5	.	many	TRBV6-1	CASSPEGGIGNQPQHF	TGTGCCAGCAGTCCTGAGGGGGGTATCGGCAATCAGCCCCAGCATTTT
TRBJ1-2	.	many	TRBV5-1	CASSLDPGFEYGYTF	TGCGCCAGCAGCTTGGACCCGGGCTTCGAGTATGGCTACACCTTC
TRBJ2-2	.	many	TRBV21-1	CASKEAGELFF	TGTGCCAGCAAAGAGGCCGGGGAGCTGTTTTTT
TRBJ2-3	.	many	TRBV10-3	CAISEPSQADTQYF	TGTGCCATCAGTGAGCCATCACAAGCAGATACGCAGTATTTT
TRBJ2-6	TRBD1	.	TRBV10-3	CAIRISGTGAEKTPGANVLTF	TGTGCCATCAGAATATCGGGGACAGGGGCGGAAAAAACCCCTGGGGCCAACGTCCTGACTTTC
TRBJ2-7	.	many	TRBV10-2	CASSESVVVEQYF	TGCGCCAGCAGTGAGTCAGTAGTGGTCGAGCAGTACTTC
TRBJ2-5	.	.	TRBV9	CASSGVFGEQETQYF	TGTGCCAGCAGCGGCGTGTTTGGTGAGCAAGAGACCCAGTACTTC
TRBJ2-2	TRBD2	many	TRBV6-1	CASSLGLAGGPGTGELFF	TGTGCCAGCAGTCTCGGACTAGCGGGAGGGCCCGGCACCGGGGAGCTGTTTTTT
TRBJ2-1	.	.	TRBV6-1	CASTWTISYNEQFF	TGTGCCAGCACATGGACTATCTCGTACAATGAGCAGTTCTTC
TRBJ2-3	.	.	TRBV7-8	CASSPWEAANLDTQYF	TGTGCCAGCAGCCCGTGGGAAGCGGCTAATCTAGATACGCAGTATTTT
TRBJ1-6	TRBD1	.	TRBV20-1	CSALSDRLDSPLHF	TGCAGTGCTCTTTCGGACAGGCTAGATTCACCCCTCCACTTT
TRBJ1-2	TRBD1	.	TRBV28	CASSLTLGGANYGYTF	TGTGCCAGCAGTTTAACTCTAGGGGGCGCGAACTATGGCTACACCTTC
TRBJ2-6	.	few	TRBV12-3/TRBV12-4	CASSLSLFSGANALTF	TGTGCCAGCAGCCTTTCTCTATTCTCTGGGGCCAACGCCCTGACTTTC
TRBJ2-2	.	many	TRBV5-1	CASSLAEGELFF	TGCGCCAGCAGCTTGGCCGAAGGGGAGCTGTTTTTT
TRBJ2-5	.	few	TRBV28	CASSVTNWGETQYF	TGTGCCAGCAGTGTGACTAATTGGGGGGAGACCCAGTACTTC
TRBJ2-1	.	many	TRBV29-1	CSVVPTHYNEQFF	TGCAGCGTTGTGCCTACCCACTACAATGAGCAGTTCTTC